Listed below are T cell receptor beta chains from one sample, sequenced in a study of T cell responses to AZD1222 COVID-19 vaccine. Only in-frame clones appear in the TCRdb table, and some are missing; sequencing was by immunoSEQ multiplex PCR. The sample holds roughly 120,000 clones, approximately 90% seen once. The sample in question was peripheral blood, obtained 28 days after the second AZD1222 dose. The receptors here all came from an adult who received the AZD1222 COVID-19 vaccine. Both conserved end residues are part of each CDR3. The D gene is left open where the match is weak. Clone size is stated in some rows and not others, as once, few, many or a class when expanded.

.	TRBJ2-7	11	.	TRBV2	CASMRGYEQYF	TGTGCCAGCATGCGGGGTTACGAGCAGTACTTC
TRBD1	TRBJ1-1	15	.	TRBV4-2	CASSQQTGGNTEAFF	TGTGCCAGCAGCCAACAGACAGGGGGGAACACTGAAGCTTTCTTT
TRBD1	TRBJ2-2	18	.	TRBV15	CATSRDLIWDSNTGELFF	TGTGCCACCAGCAGAGATTTGATCTGGGACAGCAACACCGGGGAGCTGTTTTTT
.	TRBJ2-2	17	.	TRBV4-1	CASSQESVSPNTGELFF	TGCGCCAGCAGCCAAGAATCGGTCAGCCCGAACACCGGGGAGCTGTTTTTT
.	TRBJ2-1	16	.	TRBV19	CASSIWTPSSYNEQFF	TGTGCCAGTAGTATTTGGACTCCTAGCTCCTACAATGAGCAGTTCTTC
.	TRBJ2-7	13	.	TRBV5-1	CASSLASRYEQYF	TGCGCCAGCAGCTTGGCCTCCCGCTACGAGCAGTACTTC
.	TRBJ1-4	16	.	TRBV7-9	CASSRTLREPNEKLFF	TGTGCCAGCAGCAGAACCCTCAGGGAACCTAATGAAAAACTGTTTTTT
.	TRBJ2-1	16	.	TRBV27	CASSLSPGTSYNEQFF	TGTGCCAGCAGTTTATCCCCGGGAACCTCCTACAATGAGCAGTTCTTC
.	TRBJ1-3	17	.	TRBV12-5	CASGPDNWGRAGNTIYF	TGTGCTAGTGGCCCCGATAATTGGGGGAGGGCTGGAAACACCATATATTTT
TRBD2	TRBJ2-5	14	.	TRBV18	CASSPGTGGETQYF	TGTGCCAGCTCACCAGGAACGGGGGGGGAGACCCAGTACTTC
TRBD1	TRBJ2-7	13	.	TRBV10-3	CAAHPGQGDEQYF	TGTGCCGCGCATCCGGGACAGGGAGACGAGCAGTACTTC
TRBD2	TRBJ2-1	16	.	TRBV4-1	CASSQVLAGVYNEQFF	TGCGCCAGCAGCCAAGTACTAGCGGGGGTTTACAATGAGCAGTTCTTC
.	TRBJ2-1	12	.	TRBV12-3/TRBV12-4	CASSSYYNEQFF	TGTGCCAGCAGTTCCTACTACAATGAGCAGTTCTTC
.	TRBJ2-7	17	.	TRBV4-3	CASSQEPGMTEGYEQYF	TGCGCCAGCAGCCAAGAGCCAGGTATGACAGAAGGGTACGAGCAGTACTTC
.	TRBJ2-7	13	.	TRBV19	CASSATSSYEQYF	TGTGCCAGTAGTGCGACTAGCTCCTACGAGCAGTACTTC
.	TRBJ1-5	12	.	TRBV2	CASSGQNQPQHF	TGTGCCAGCAGTGGGCAGAATCAGCCCCAGCATTTT
.	TRBJ1-5	15	.	TRBV27	CASSLVGSSNQPQHF	TGTGCCAGCAGTTTAGTTGGCAGTTCCAATCAGCCCCAGCATTTT
TRBD2	TRBJ2-3	15	.	TRBV4-3	CASSRLAGEADTQYF	TGCGCCAGCAGCCGGCTAGCGGGAGAAGCAGATACGCAGTATTTT
.	TRBJ2-7	18	few	TRBV28	CASSLGGILGGQNYEQYF	TGTGCCAGCAGTTTAGGGGGGATACTGGGAGGTCAGAACTACGAGCAGTACTTC
.	TRBJ2-7	12	once	TRBV3-1/TRBV3-2	CASSQDSYEQYF	TGTGCCAGCAGCCAAGATTCCTACGAGCAGTACTTC
TRBD1	TRBJ1-4	21	.	TRBV28	CASSFPNIPSPGAGGHEKLFF	TGTGCCAGCAGTTTTCCTAATATCCCCTCCCCGGGGGCAGGGGGGCATGAAAAACTGTTTTTT
.	TRBJ2-7	14	.	TRBV9	CASSGAGHLYEQYF	TGTGCCAGCAGCGGGGCGGGACACCTATACGAGCAGTACTTC
.	TRBJ1-6	17	.	TRBV10-3	CAISESPLSSYNSPLHF	TGTGCCATCAGTGAGTCCCCCCTGAGCTCCTATAATTCACCCCTCCACTTT
.	TRBJ1-5	13	.	TRBV29-1	CSVGQSSNQPQHF	TGCAGCGTTGGGCAGTCTAGCAATCAGCCCCAGCATTTT
TRBD1	TRBJ2-3	15	.	TRBV15	CATSFRQGDSDTQYF	TGTGCCACCAGCTTCCGACAGGGTGATTCAGATACGCAGTATTTT
TRBD1	TRBJ2-2	16	.	TRBV7-3	CASSFGQGFGTGELFF	TGTGCCAGCAGCTTTGGACAGGGGTTTGGCACCGGGGAGCTGTTTTTT
.	TRBJ1-3	14	.	TRBV11-2	CASRDPFSGNTIYF	TGTGCCAGCAGGGACCCCTTCTCTGGAAACACCATATATTTT
TRBD2	TRBJ2-5	14	once	TRBV2	CASSGLAGQETQYF	TGTGCCAGCAGTGGACTAGCGGGGCAAGAGACCCAGTACTTC
.	TRBJ2-2	14	.	TRBV7-2	CASSFFVYTGELFF	TGTGCCAGCAGCTTCTTCGTGTACACCGGGGAGCTGTTTTTT
.	TRBJ1-2	14	.	TRBV28	CASSIRAGDYGYTF	TGTGCCAGCAGTATCAGGGCCGGGGACTATGGCTACACCTTC
TRBD1	TRBJ2-5	17	.	TRBV20-1	CSASGTGGAYGKETQYF	TGCAGTGCTAGTGGGACAGGGGGCGCGTATGGGAAAGAGACCCAGTACTTC
TRBD1	TRBJ1-1	14	.	TRBV7-9	CASSHRGQSTEAFF	TGTGCCAGCAGTCACAGGGGGCAATCGACTGAAGCTTTCTTT
.	TRBJ2-3	15	.	TRBV24-1	CATSSSGRVGDTQYF	.
TRBD1	TRBJ1-1	16	.	TRBV3-1/TRBV3-2	CASSPWTRGRDTEAFF	TGTGCCAGCAGCCCTTGGACCAGGGGGAGGGACACTGAAGCTTTCTTT
.	TRBJ1-2	14	.	TRBV5-4	CASSRQVLDYGYTF	TGTGCCAGCAGCCGACAGGTATTGGACTATGGCTACACCTTC
.	TRBJ1-2	14	once	TRBV28	CASYLPSHGYGYTF	TGTGCCAGCTACTTACCGTCACACGGATATGGCTACACCTTC
.	TRBJ1-3	17	.	TRBV23-1	CASSPLQGRAAGNTIYF	TGCGCCAGCAGTCCGTTACAGGGTAGGGCCGCTGGAAACACCATATATTTT
.	TRBJ2-4	17	.	TRBV3-1/TRBV3-2	CASSPRYGQLAKNIQYF	TGTGCCAGCAGCCCGCGATATGGACAGCTAGCCAAAAACATTCAGTACTTC
.	TRBJ2-7	12	.	TRBV7-3	CASSAANGYQYF	TGTGCCAGCAGCGCCGCTAACGGATACCAGTACTTC
.	TRBJ2-3	13	.	TRBV5-4	CASSSDWLDAQYF	TGTGCCAGCAGCTCGGACTGGCTGGATGCGCAGTATTTT
.	TRBJ2-1	13	.	TRBV3-1/TRBV3-2	CASSQDSGQEQFF	TGTGCCAGCAGCCAAGATTCCGGACAGGAGCAGTTCTTC